This T cell receptor beta chain was profiled in a study of T cells in Graves' hyperthyroidism and ophthalmopathy. Enrolled ophthalmopathy patients presented with a Clinical Activity Score of at least 3, a NOSPECS grade of at least 4, and disease duration under 3 months. Not enrolled were patients with uncontrolled infection, other autoimmune disease, pregnancy or lactation. Clinical symptoms, serum thyroxine and TRAb, thyroid ultrasound and orbital computed tomography were used for the diagnoses. V was trimmed by 6 bases and J by 6 bases, leaving 18 bases between them. CDR1 and CDR2 from the germline V gene are SGHTA and FQGNSA. The length of the CDR3 is 15 residues. TCR beta CDR3 region amplification was performed from RNA transcripts. The HTBI primer set drove a first-round RT-PCR of the TCR CDR3. TCRdb ran MiXCR on the multiplex PCR reads and lists one entry per CDR3 protein. The table has 490,000 or so distinct CDR3 sequences, around a fifth seen once.

This clonotype was observed at least ten times. The TCR originated in a woman in her sixties or seventies with Graves' ophthalmopathy. J is TRBJ2-1 and V is TRBV7-2; D is unresolved. The specimen was blood. The CDR3 loop reads CASRYSTNGPNEQFF. CDR3 DNA sequence: TGTGCCAGCAGATACAGCACGAATGGGCCCAATGAGCAGTTCTTC.